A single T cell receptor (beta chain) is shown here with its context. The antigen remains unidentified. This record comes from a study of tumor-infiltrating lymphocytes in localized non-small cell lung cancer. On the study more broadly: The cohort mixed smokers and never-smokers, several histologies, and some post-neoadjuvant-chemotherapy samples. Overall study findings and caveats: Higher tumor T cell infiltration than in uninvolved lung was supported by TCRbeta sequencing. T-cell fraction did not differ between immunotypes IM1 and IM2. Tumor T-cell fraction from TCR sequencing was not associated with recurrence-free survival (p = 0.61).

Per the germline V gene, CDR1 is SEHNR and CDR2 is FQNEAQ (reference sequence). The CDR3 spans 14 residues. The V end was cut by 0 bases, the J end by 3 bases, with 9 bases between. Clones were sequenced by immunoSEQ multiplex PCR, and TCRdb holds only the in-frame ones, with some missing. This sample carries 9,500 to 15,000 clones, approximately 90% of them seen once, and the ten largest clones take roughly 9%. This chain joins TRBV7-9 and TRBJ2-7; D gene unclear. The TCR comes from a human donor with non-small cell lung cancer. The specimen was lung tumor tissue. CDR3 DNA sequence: TGTGCCAGCAGCTTAGCCAGCCTCTACTACGAGCAGTACTTC. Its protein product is CASSLASLYYEQYF.